Following are 2 T cell receptor beta chains from one sample sequenced in a study of cytomegalovirus exposure and HLA in healthy donors. Vbeta (60) and Jbeta (13) primers were used in the PCR. Some clones are missing from TCRdb's copy, which holds only in-frame ones; the method was immunoSEQ multiplex PCR. Seen here are tens of thousands of clones, around 62% observed once, and the top ten hold roughly 4%. The sequenced sample was PBMCs. These receptors originate from a male donor in good health and CMV-seropositive.

J is TRBJ2-7 and V is TRBV6-5; D perhaps matches TRBD1 (8 bases). The V gene's germline CDR1 is MNHEY and CDR2 SVGAGI. There are 15 residues in the CDR3. The V gene lost 0 bases and the J gene lost 7 bases, with 16 bases spanning the gap. The CDR3 region is CASSYSNRGGREQYF. The CDR3 DNA reads TGTGCCAGCAGTTACTCGAACAGGGGGGGTCGTGAGCAGTACTTC.

There are a few counts of this clone. This chain connects TRBV29-1 to TRBJ2-3; TRBD1 is a possible D gene (6 bases). With 4 bases removed from V and 4 bases from J, the gap between germline ends came to 12 bases. Per germline, CDR1 SQVTM and CDR2 ANQGSEA. CDR3 length: 13 amino acids. The DNA of the CDR3 is TGCAGCGTTGCGGGCAGGGGCGCAGATACGCAGTATTTT. Its protein is CSVAGRGADTQYF.